This TCR beta chain is from a study of early T cells in non-severe SARS-CoV-2 infection. About the study: Sequencing was performed on bulk RNA from unsorted whole blood, leaving chains unpaired. General study points: Matching with VDJdb favored anti-spike CD8 responses (missing private and CD4 specificities).

Attachment of unique molecular identifiers to individual cDNA molecules was performed. TCRdb re-called the 5' RACE reads with MiXCR, one entry per CDR3 protein. This table has tens of thousands of distinct CDR3 sequences, approximately 11% appearing once. V dropped 5 bases and J dropped 0 bases, with 11 bases sitting between them. CDR3 size: 15 residues. This clonotype was counted many times. What it binds is not known. The sequenced sample consisted of whole blood. The chain carries TRBV12-3 or TRBV12-4 and TRBJ2-1; D possibly corresponds to TRBD2 (6 bases). The sequence derives from an adult who was a healthcare worker with PCR-confirmed SARS-CoV-2 infection or an uninfected control (not recorded which). The CDR3 sequence: CASSIGGTSYNEQFF. The DNA for the CDR3 is TGTGCCAGCAGTATAGGCGGGACCTCCTACAATGAGCAGTTCTTC.